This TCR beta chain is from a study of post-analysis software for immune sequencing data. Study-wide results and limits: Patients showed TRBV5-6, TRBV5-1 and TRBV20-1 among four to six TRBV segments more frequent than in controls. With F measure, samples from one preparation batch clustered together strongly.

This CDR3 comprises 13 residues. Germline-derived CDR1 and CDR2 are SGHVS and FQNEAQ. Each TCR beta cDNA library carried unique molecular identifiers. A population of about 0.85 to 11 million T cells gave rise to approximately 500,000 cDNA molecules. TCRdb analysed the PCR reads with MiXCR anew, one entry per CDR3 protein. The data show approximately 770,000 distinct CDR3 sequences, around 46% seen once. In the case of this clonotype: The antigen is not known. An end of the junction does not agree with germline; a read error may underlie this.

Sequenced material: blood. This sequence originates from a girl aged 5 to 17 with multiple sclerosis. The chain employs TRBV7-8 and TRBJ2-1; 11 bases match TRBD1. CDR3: CAGSLGGQGGTYF. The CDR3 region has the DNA TGTGCCGGCAGCTTAGGGGGACAGGGGGGAACGTACTTC.